A selection of T cell receptor beta chains follows, all from one sample in a study of cytomegalovirus exposure and HLA in healthy donors. The assay was immunoSEQ multiplex PCR, and TCRdb's table has in-frame clones only and misses some. The sample records fewer than 85,000 clones, around 78% being singletons. The sequenced sample consisted of PBMCs. The receptors here all came from a man aged 35 to 55 in good health and CMV-seronegative. Both conserved end residues are part of each CDR3. D genes are given only for firm matches.

d_call,j_call,v_call,cdr3_aa,cdr3_nt
TRBD2,TRBJ2-1,TRBV6-1,CASERGGPYNEQFF,TGTGCCAGTGAGCGCGGGGGACCCTACAATGAGCAGTTCTTC
TRBD1,TRBJ1-1,TRBV18,CASSLETGRFSEAFF,TGTGCCAGCTCACTAGAGACAGGGCGGTTCTCTGAAGCTTTCTTT
.,TRBJ1-1,TRBV18,CASSPTGVTEAFF,TGTGCCAGCTCACCAACGGGGGTTACTGAAGCTTTCTTT
.,TRBJ2-3,TRBV7-3,CASSRSSTDTQYF,TGTGCCAGCAGCCGGTCTAGCACAGATACGCAGTATTTT
TRBD1,TRBJ2-7,TRBV27,CASSPGQGASSYEQYF,TGTGCCAGCAGCCCGGGACAGGGGGCCAGCTCCTACGAGCAGTACTTC
TRBD1,TRBJ2-1,TRBV13,CASSSYRDRGYFNEQFF,TGTGCCAGCAGCTCCTATAGAGACAGGGGGTATTTCAATGAGCAGTTCTTC
TRBD2,TRBJ2-7,TRBV18,CASSPRETSGDINYEQYF,TGTGCCAGCTCACCACGTGAGACTAGCGGGGACATTAACTACGAGCAGTACTTC
TRBD1,TRBJ1-5,TRBV5-1,CASNHLFGTGGFQPQHF,TGCGCCAGCAACCACCTTTTTGGGACAGGGGGGTTTCAGCCCCAGCATTTT
.,TRBJ1-2,TRBV2,CASSGTANYGYTF,TGTGCCAGCAGTGGGACAGCCAACTATGGCTACACCTTC
TRBD1,TRBJ2-1,TRBV5-1,CASSKGQEDNEQFF,TGCGCCAGCAGCAAGGGACAGGAGGACAATGAGCAGTTCTTC
TRBD1,TRBJ2-7,TRBV5-1,CASSHLRDRGHEQYF,TGCGCCAGCAGCCACCTGCGGGACAGGGGGCACGAGCAGTACTTC
.,TRBJ1-4,TRBV5-6,CASSLAGEKLFF,TGTGCCAGCAGCTTGGCAGGGGAAAAACTGTTTTTT
.,TRBJ1-3,TRBV7-2,CASSLAAWGNTIYF,TGTGCCAGCAGCTTAGCGGCATGGGGAAACACCATATATTTT
.,TRBJ1-6,TRBV2,CASSEEAESHSPLHF,TGTGCCAGCAGTGAGGAGGCAGAATCCCATTCACCCCTCCACTTT
TRBD1,TRBJ1-4,TRBV11-2,CASSPVGRGERSGEKLFF,TGTGCCAGCAGCCCTGTTGGCAGGGGGGAACGCTCGGGTGAAAAACTGTTTTTT
.,TRBJ2-7,TRBV10-3,CAISGSAGGYEQYF,TGTGCCATCAGTGGTTCGGCAGGGGGGTACGAGCAGTACTTC
TRBD1,TRBJ2-5,TRBV27,CASRGQYGTQYF,TGTGCCAGCAGGGGACAGTACGGGACCCAGTACTTC